The present TCR beta chain was sequenced within a study of shared T cell receptors in the human thymus. Per the germline V gene, CDR1 is LGHNA and CDR2 is YSLEER. J gave up 6 bases and V 0 bases, and 9 bases lay outside the gene matches. This CDR3 contains 17 residues. Libraries were prepared by immunoSEQ multiplex PCR; TCRdb keeps only in-frame clonotypes and omits some of them. The sample lists some 700,000 clones, around 87% seen once, with 0.0095% to 0.013% in the top ten. These data were also filed under a second study, of human thymus T cells.

V usage is TRBV4-3 and J usage is TRBJ2-5; 11 nucleotides line up with TRBD2. The receptor comes from a boy less than two years old with a congenital heart defect. The sequencing sample was made of thymocytes. The CDR3 region is CASSQDNSGRGVQTQYF. The CDR3, as DNA: TGCGCCAGCAGCCAAGATAATAGCGGGAGGGGGGTGCAGACCCAGTACTTC.